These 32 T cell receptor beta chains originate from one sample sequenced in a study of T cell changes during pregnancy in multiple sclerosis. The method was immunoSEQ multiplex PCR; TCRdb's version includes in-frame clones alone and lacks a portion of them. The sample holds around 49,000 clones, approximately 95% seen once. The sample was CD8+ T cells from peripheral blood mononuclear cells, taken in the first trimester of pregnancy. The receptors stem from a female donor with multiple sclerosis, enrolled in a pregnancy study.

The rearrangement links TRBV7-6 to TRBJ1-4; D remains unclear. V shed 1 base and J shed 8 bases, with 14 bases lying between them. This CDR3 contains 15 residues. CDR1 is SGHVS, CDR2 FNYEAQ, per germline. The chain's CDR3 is CASSLGGGIEEKLFF. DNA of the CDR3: TGTGCCAGCAGCTTAGGGGGAGGGATTGAGGAAAAACTGTTTTTT.

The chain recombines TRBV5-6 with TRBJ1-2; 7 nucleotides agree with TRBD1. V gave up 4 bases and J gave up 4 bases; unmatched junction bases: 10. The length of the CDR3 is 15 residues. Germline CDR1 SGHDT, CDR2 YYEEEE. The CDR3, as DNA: TGTGCCAGCAGCGTGGACAGGATTGATCTCTATGGCTACACCTTC. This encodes CASSVDRIDLYGYTF.

The CDR3 protein is CASSYGTSGYEQYF. CDR3 nucleotide sequence: TGTGCCAGCAGTTACGGGACTAGCGGGTACGAGCAGTACTTC. The V and J genes are TRBV6-5 and TRBJ2-7; 12 bases fit TRBD2. V trimming: 2 bases; J trimming: 4 bases; junction bases outside the gene matches: 0. This CDR3 is 14 amino acids long. In germline, CDR1 is MNHEY, CDR2 SVGAGI.

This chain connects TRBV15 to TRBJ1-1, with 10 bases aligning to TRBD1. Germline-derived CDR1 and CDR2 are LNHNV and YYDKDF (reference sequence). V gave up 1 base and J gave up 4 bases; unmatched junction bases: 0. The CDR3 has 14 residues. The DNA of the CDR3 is TGTGCCACCAGCAGAGGGACAGGGGGCACTGAAGCTTTCTTT. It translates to CATSRGTGGTEAFF. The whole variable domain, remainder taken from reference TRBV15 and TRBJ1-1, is DAMVIQNPRYQVTQFGKPVTLSCSQTLNHNVMYWYQQKSSQAPKLLFHYYDKDFNNEADTPDNFQSRRPNTSFCFLDIRSPGLGDTAMYLCATSRGTGGTEAFFGQGTRLTVV.

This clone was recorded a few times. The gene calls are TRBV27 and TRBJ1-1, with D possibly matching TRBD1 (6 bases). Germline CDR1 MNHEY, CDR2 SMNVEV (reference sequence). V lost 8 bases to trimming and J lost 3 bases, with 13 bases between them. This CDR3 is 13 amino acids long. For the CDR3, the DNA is TGTGCCAGCCGACAGGTCATGGACACTGAAGCTTTCTTT. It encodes CASRQVMDTEAFF.

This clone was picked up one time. CDR3 nucleotides: TGTGCCAGTGGGTGGCAGGGGGCTGGCAATGAGCAGTTCTTC. Amino acid sequence: CASGWQGAGNEQFF. The V call is TRBV19, the J call TRBJ2-1, with 8 bases identical to TRBD1. This CDR3 is 14 amino acids long. The V gene's germline CDR1 is LNHDA and CDR2 SQIVND (reference sequence). Trimming at V came to 8 bases and at J to 6 bases, leaving 9 bases not matched to a gene.

The DNA of the CDR3 is TGTGCCACCATGCATGCAGGGGGAGAGCAGCCCCAGCATTTT. Translated: CATMHAGGEQPQHF. The genes are TRBV28 and TRBJ1-5; 7 nucleotides align to TRBD1. Trimming removed 10 bases from V and 7 bases from J; junction bases left unmatched: 13. The CDR3 spans 14 residues. Germline V lookup: CDR1 MDHEN, CDR2 SYDVKM.

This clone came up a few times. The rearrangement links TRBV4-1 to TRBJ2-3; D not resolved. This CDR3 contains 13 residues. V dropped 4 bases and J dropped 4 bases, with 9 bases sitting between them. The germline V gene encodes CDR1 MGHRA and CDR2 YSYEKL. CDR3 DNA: TGCGCCAGCAGCCCCCCAGGCGCAGATACGCAGTATTTT. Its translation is CASSPPGADTQYF.

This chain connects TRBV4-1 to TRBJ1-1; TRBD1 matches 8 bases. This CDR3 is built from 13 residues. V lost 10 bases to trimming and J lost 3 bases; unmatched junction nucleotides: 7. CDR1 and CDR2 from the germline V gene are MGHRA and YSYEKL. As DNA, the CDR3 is TGCGCCACTCGGACAGGGTTAGACACTGAAGCTTTCTTT. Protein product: CATRTGLDTEAFF.

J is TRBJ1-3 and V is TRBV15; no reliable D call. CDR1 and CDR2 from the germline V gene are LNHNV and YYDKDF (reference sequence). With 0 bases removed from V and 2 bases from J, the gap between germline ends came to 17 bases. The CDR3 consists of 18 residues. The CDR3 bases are TGTGCCACCAGCAGAGATCGGGTACTGGCCAAGGCTGGAAACACCATATATTTT. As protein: CATSRDRVLAKAGNTIYF.

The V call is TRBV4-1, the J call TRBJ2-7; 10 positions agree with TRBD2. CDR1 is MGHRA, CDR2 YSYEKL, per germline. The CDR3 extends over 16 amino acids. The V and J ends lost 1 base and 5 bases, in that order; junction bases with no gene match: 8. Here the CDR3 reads CASSQASTSGAHEQYF. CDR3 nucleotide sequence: TGCGCCAGCAGCCAAGCTAGCACTAGCGGGGCTCACGAGCAGTACTTC.

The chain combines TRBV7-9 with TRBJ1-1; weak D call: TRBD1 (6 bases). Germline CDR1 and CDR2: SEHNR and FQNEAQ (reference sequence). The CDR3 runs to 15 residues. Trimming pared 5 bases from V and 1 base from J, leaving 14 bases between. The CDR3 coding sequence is TGTGCCAGCAGCCTCCAGGGACATCCGAACACTGAAGCTTTCTTT. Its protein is CASSLQGHPNTEAFF.

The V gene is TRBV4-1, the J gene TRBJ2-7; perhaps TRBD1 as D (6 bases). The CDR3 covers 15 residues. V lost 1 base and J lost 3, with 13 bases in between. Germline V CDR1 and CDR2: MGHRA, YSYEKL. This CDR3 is CASSQGQGSGYEQYF. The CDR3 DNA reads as TGCGCCAGCAGCCAAGGGCAGGGGTCAGGCTACGAGCAGTACTTC.

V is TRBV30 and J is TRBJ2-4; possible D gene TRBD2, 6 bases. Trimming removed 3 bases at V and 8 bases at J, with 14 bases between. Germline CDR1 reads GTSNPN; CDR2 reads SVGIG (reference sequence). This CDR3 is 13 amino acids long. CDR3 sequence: CAWRAATGDIQYF. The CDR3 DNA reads TGTGCCTGGAGGGCCGCCACGGGAGACATTCAGTACTTC.

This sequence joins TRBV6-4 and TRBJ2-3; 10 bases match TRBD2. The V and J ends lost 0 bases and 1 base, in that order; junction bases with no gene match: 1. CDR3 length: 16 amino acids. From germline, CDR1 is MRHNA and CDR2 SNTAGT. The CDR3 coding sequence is TGTGCCAGCAGTGACTCTGGACTAGCGGGCACAGATACGCAGTATTTT. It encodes CASSDSGLAGTDTQYF.

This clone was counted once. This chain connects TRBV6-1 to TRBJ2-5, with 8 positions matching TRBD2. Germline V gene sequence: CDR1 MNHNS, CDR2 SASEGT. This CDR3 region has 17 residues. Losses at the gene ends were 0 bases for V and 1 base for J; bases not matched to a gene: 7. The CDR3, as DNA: TGTGCCAGCAGTGAAGCGGTGGCTAGCGGGTTCCAAGAGACCCAGTACTTC. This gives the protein CASSEAVASGFQETQYF.

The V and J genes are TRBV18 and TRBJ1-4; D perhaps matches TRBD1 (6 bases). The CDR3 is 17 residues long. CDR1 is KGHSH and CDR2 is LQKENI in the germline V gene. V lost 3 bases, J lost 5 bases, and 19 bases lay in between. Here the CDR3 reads CASSPEVGAALNEKLFF. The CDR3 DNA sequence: TGTGCCAGCTCACCCGAGGTGGGGGCGGCCCTAAATGAAAAACTGTTTTTT.

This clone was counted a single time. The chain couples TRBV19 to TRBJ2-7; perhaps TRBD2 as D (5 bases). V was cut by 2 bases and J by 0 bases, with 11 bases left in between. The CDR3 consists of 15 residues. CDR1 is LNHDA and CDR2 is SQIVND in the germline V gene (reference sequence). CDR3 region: CASSINGISSYEQYF. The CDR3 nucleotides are TGTGCCAGTAGTATAAACGGGATTAGCTCCTACGAGCAGTACTTC.

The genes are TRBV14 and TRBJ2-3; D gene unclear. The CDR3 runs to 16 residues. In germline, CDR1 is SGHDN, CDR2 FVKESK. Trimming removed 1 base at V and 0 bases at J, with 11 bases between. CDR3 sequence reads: CASSQVLGSSTDTQYF. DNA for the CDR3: TGTGCCAGCAGCCAAGTCCTGGGTAGCAGCACAGATACGCAGTATTTT.

The CDR3, as DNA: TGTGCCAGCAGTTTAGCGGCGGGGGGACCCTACGAGCAGTACTTC. This sequence encodes CASSLAAGGPYEQYF. The chain uses TRBV27 and TRBJ2-7, with 8 nucleotides matching TRBD2. Germline V lookup: CDR1 MNHEY, CDR2 SMNVEV (reference sequence). There are 15 residues in the CDR3. Unmatched junction bases numbered 5, after V lost 2 bases and J lost 2 bases.

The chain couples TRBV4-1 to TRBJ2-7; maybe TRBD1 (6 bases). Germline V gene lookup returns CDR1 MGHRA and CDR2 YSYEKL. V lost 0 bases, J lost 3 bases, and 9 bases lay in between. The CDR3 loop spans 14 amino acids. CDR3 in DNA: TGCGCCAGCAGCCAAGAGTTACAGGGCTACGAGCAGTACTTC. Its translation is CASSQELQGYEQYF.

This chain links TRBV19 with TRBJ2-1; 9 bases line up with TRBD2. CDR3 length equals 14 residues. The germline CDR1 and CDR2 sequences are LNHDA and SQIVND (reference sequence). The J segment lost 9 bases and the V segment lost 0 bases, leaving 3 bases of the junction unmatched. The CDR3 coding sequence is TGTGCCAGTAGTATAGATCTAGCGGGGAGTGAGCAGTTCTTC. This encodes CASSIDLAGSEQFF.

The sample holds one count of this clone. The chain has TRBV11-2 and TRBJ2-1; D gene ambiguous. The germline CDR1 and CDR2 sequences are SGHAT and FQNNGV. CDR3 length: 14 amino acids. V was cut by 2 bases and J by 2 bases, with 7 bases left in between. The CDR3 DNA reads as TGTGCCAGCAGCTTATCTTCAGCCTACAATGAGCAGTTCTTC. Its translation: CASSLSSAYNEQFF. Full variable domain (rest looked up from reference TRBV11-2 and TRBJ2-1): EAGVAQSPRYKIIEKRQSVAFWCNPISGHATLYWYQQILGQGPKLLIQFQNNGVVDDSQLPKDRFSAERLKGVDSTLKIQPAKLEDSAVYLCASSLSSAYNEQFFGPGTRLTVL.

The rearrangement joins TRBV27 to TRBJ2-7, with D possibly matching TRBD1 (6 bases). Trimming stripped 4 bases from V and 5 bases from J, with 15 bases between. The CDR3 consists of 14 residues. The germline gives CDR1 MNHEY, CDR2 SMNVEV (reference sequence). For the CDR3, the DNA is TGTGCCAGCAGTTCCAGGGGACCAGTGGACGAGCAGTACTTC. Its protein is CASSSRGPVDEQYF.

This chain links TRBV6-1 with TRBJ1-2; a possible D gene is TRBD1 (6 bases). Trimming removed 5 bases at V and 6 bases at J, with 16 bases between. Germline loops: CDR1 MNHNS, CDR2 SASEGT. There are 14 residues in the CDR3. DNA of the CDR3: TGTGCCAGCAGTTGGGGGGGCGATTCCAATGGCTACACCTTC. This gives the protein CASSWGGDSNGYTF.

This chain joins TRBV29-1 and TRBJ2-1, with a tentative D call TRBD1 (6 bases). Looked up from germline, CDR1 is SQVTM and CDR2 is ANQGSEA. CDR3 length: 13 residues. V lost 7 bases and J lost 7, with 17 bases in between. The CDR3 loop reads CSARGGVVNEQFF. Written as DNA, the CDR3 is TGCAGCGCGCGAGGGGGTGTTGTAAATGAGCAGTTCTTC.

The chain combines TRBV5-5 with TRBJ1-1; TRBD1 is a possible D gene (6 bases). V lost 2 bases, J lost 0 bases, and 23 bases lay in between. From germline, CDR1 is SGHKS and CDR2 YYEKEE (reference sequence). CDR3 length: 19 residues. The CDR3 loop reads CASSFPPRGPELMNTEAFF. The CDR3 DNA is TGTGCCAGCAGCTTCCCCCCGCGGGGGCCTGAGTTGATGAACACTGAAGCTTTCTTT.

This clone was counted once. The CDR3 DNA follows: TGTGCCAGCAGTGTACAGGGGTTGGGGGAGCAGTACTTC. Protein: CASSVQGLGEQYF. The J gene is TRBJ2-7, the V gene TRBV28; 7 bases fit TRBD1. V lost 5 bases and J lost 7; bases outside the gene matches: 8. Germline V lookup: CDR1 MDHEN, CDR2 SYDVKM. The CDR3 extends over 13 amino acids.

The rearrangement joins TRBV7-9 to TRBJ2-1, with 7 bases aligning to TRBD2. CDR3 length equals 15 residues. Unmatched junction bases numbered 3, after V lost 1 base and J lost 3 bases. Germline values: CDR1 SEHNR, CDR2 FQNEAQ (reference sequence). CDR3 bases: TGTGCCAGCAGCTTAGGCGGGAGTGGCTACAATGAGCAGTTCTTC. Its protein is CASSLGGSGYNEQFF.

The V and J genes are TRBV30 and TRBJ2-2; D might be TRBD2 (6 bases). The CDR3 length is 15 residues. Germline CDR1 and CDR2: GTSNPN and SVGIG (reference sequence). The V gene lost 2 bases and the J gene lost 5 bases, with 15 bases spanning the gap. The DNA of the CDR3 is TGTGCCTGGAGTCGGGCGGGAAGATGGACCGGGGAGCTGTTTTTT. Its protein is CAWSRAGRWTGELFF.

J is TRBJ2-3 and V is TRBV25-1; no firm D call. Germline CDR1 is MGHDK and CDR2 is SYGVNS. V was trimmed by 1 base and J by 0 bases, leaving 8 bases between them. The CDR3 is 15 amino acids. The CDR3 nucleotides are TGTGCCAGCAGTGAATTTAGAACTAGCACAGATACGCAGTATTTT. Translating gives CASSEFRTSTDTQYF.

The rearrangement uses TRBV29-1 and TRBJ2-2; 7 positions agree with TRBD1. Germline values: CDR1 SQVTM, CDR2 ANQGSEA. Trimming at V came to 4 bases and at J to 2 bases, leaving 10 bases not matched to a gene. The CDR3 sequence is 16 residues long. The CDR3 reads CSVVQGLGPNTGELFF. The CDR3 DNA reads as TGCAGCGTTGTACAGGGGCTTGGGCCAAACACCGGGGAGCTGTTTTTT.